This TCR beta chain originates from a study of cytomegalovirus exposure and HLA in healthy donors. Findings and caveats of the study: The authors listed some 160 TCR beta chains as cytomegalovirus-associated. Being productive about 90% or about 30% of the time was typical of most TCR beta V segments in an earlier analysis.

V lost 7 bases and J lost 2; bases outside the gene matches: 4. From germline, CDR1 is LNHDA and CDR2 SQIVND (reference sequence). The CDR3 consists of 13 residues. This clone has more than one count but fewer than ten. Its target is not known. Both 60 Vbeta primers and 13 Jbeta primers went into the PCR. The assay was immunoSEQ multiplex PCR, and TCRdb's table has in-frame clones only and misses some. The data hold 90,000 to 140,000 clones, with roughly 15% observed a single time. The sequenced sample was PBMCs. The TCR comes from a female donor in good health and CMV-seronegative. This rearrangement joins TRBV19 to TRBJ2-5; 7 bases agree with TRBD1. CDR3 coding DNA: TGTGCCAGTAACCAGGGACAGCAAGAGACCCAGTACTTC. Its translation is CASNQGQQETQYF. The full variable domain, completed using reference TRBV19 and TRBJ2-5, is DGGITQSPKYLFRKEGQNVTLSCEQNLNHDAMYWYRQDPGQGLRLIYYSQIVNDFQKGDIAEGYSVSREKKESFPLTVTSAQKNPTAFYLCASNQGQQETQYFGPGTRLLVL.